This TCR beta chain was found in a study of blood T cell repertoires in COVID-19. This clone was detected only a few times. Germline V lookup: CDR1 MNHEY, CDR2 SVGAGI. CDR3 length: 13 residues. Trimming took 2 bases from V and 7 from J; bases not matched to a gene: 3. TCRdb keeps only in-frame clones here, not all; method: immunoSEQ multiplex PCR. The profile shows roughly 360,000 clones, approximately 80% of them singletons. The sequenced sample consisted of peripheral blood. This receptor was identified in a human donor with acute or convalescent COVID-19. The donor label of this sample is uncertain. J is TRBJ1-2 and V is TRBV6-5, with 8 nucleotides matching TRBD1. CDR3 DNA sequence: TGTGCCAGCAGTTACGACAGGGGAGCTGGCTACACCTTC. It translates to CASSYDRGAGYTF.